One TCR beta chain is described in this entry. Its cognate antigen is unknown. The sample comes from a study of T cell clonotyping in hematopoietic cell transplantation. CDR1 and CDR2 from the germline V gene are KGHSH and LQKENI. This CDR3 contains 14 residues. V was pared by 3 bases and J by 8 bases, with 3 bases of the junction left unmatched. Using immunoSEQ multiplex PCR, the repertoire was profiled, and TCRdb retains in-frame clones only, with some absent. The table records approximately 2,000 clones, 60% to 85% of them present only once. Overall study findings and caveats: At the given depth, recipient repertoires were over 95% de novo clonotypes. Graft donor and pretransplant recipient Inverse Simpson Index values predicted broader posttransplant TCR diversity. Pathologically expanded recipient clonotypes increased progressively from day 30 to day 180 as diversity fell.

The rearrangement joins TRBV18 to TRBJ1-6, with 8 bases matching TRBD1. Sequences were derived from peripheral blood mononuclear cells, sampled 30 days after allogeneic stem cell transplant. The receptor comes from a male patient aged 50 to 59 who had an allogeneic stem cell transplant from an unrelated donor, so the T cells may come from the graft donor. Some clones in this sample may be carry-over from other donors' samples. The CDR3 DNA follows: TGTGCCAGCTCACCCACAGGGGGTTATTCACCCCTCCACTTT. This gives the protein CASSPTGGYSPLHF.